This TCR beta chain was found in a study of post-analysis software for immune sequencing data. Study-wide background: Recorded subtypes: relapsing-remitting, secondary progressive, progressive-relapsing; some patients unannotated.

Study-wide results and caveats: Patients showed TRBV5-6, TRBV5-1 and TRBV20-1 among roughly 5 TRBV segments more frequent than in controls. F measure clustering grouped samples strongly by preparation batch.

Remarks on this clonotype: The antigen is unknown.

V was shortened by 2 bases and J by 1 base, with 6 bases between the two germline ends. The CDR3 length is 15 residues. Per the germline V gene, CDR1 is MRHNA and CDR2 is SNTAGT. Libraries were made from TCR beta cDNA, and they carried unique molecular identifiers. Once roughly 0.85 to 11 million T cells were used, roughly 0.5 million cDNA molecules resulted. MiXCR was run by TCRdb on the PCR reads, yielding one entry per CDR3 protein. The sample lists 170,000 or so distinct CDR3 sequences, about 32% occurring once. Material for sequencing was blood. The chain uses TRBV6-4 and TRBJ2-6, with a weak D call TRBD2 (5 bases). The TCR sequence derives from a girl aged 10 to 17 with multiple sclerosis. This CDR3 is CASSDRGSGANVLTF. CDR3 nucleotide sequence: TGTGCCAGCAGTGACCGAGGGTCTGGGGCCAACGTCCTGACTTTC.